The subject of this entry is one TCR beta chain. No antigen is known for it. The data were obtained in a study of cytomegalovirus exposure and HLA in healthy donors. Study-wide results and caveats: The study flagged roughly 150 TCR beta chains as cytomegalovirus-associated. Later on, an analysis found that several of the most significant clusters appeared to be linked to common viral pathogens, which included parvovirus B19.

With 60 Vbeta and 13 Jbeta primers, the PCR was carried out. In the study's own analysis: Unique TCR beta chains numbered roughly 84 million in a later analysis, with around 10 million shared. Sequencing used immunoSEQ multiplex PCR; TCRdb keeps in-frame clones, though not all of them. From that table come the V and J calls and clone size; the DNA was used to work out D and trimming. There are roughly 220,000 clones in the sample; about two thirds occur only once, and 2.6% lies in the top ten. The CDR3 consists of 14 residues. Germline CDR1 reads SGDLS; CDR2 reads YYNGEE. V shed 6 bases and J shed 6 bases, with 16 bases lying between them.

The chain employs TRBV9 and TRBJ2-1, with D possibly being TRBD2 (5 bases). Sequenced input: PBMCs. This clonotype originated in a man in his forties in good health and CMV-seropositive. The DNA of the CDR3 is TGTGCCAGCAATCTCAGGCCGGGGAGCAATGAGCAGTTCTTC. Encoded protein: CASNLRPGSNEQFF.